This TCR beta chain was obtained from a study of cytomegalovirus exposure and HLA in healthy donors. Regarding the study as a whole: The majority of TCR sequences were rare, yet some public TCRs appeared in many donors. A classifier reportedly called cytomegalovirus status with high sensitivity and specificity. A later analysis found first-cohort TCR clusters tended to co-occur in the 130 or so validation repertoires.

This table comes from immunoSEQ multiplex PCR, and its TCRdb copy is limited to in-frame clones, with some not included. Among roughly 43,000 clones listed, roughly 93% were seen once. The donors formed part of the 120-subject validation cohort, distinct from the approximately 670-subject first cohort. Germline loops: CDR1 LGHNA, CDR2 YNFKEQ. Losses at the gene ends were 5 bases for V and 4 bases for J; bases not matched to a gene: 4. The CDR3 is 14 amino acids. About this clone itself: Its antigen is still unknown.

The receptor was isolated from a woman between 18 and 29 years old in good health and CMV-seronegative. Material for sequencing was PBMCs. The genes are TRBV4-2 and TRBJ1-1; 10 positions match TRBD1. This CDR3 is CASSGGQGVTEAFF. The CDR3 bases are TGTGCCAGCAGCGGTGGACAGGGGGTCACTGAAGCTTTCTTT.